This entry lists 17 T cell receptor beta chains sequenced from one sample in a study of T-cell reconstitution after alpha-beta-depleted transplantation in children. A TCRbeta library incorporating unique molecular identifiers was prepared. TCRdb recomputed calls from the PCR reads with MiXCR, one row per CDR3 protein. The data contain some 600,000 distinct CDR3 sequences, approximately 17% of them singletons. This specimen was PBMCs from the stem cell graft donor, taken from the stem cell graft. These receptors were taken from a human donor who donated a stem cell graft to a child with acute myeloid leukemia.

Turning to this clonotype: Possible read error: a much larger clone is one base away. The CDR3 sequence is CASSPWTGTEAFF. As DNA, the CDR3 is TGTGCCAGCAGCCCGTGGACAGGGACTGAAGCTTTCTTT. V is TRBV7-6 and J is TRBJ1-1, with TRBD1 matching over 8 bases. The CDR3 contains 13 residues. Germline V lookup: CDR1 SGHVS, CDR2 FNYEAQ. Trimming removed 5 bases from V and 5 bases from J; junction bases left unmatched: 4.

The sample holds many counts of this clonotype. The CDR3: CASSQDTRFYGYTF. The CDR3 DNA follows: TGCGCCAGCAGCCAAGATACAAGATTCTATGGCTACACCTTC. The chain couples TRBV4-3 to TRBJ1-2, with D unclear. This CDR3 region has 14 residues. Germline CDR1 LGHNA, CDR2 YSLEER. V lost 0 bases and J 4 bases, leaving 9 bases between the germline ends.

This clonotype was observed at least ten times. The chain is built from TRBV12-3 or TRBV12-4 and TRBJ2-7; D may be TRBD1 (6 bases). The CDR3 runs 15 residues. V was pared by 1 base and J by 2 bases, with 12 bases between. CDR3 protein: CASSLGQGITYEQYV. CDR3 DNA sequence: TGTGCCAGCAGTTTAGGGCAGGGGATTACCTACGAGCAGTACGTC.

This sequence joins TRBV4-3 and TRBJ2-2, with 15 bases aligning to TRBD2. Trimming cost V 4 bases and J 7 bases; bases outside gene matches: 16. Germline assignment: CDR1 LGHNA and CDR2 YSLEER. The CDR3 consists of 20 residues. CDR3 loop: CASSRRTSGGASKVIGELFF. CDR3 DNA sequence: TGCGCCAGCAGCCGCCGGACTAGCGGGGGGGCGTCAAAAGTCATCGGGGAGCTGTTTTTT.

This chain connects TRBV15 to TRBJ2-2; no clear D gene. This CDR3 spans 14 amino acids. Germline V lookup: CDR1 LNHNV, CDR2 YYDKDF (reference sequence). V lost 4 bases and J lost 1, with 7 bases in between. CDR3 DNA sequence: TGTGCCACCAGCACTAGATTGAACACCGGGGAGCTGTTTTTT. This gives the protein CATSTRLNTGELFF.

This clonotype was recorded a few times. V usage is TRBV20-1 and J usage is TRBJ2-4; D may be TRBD2 (6 bases). The CDR3 sequence is 15 residues long. V dropped 6 bases and J dropped 6 bases, with 21 bases sitting between them. Germline V gene lookup returns CDR1 DFQATT and CDR2 SNEGSKA (reference sequence). The CDR3 is CSAFTGTPEGNIQYF. Written as DNA, the CDR3 is TGCAGTGCATTTACCGGGACTCCGGAGGGAAACATTCAGTACTTC.

This clonotype was counted at least ten times. The chain has TRBV20-1 and TRBJ1-1; D is possibly TRBD1 (6 bases). Germline values: CDR1 DFQATT, CDR2 SNEGSKA (reference sequence). Trimming shortened V by 6 bases and J by 3 bases, and 11 bases separated the two germline ends. The CDR3 length is 12 residues. Here the CDR3 DNA reads TGCAGTGCCCAGGGGAGTGACACTGAAGCTTTCTTT. Translating gives CSAQGSDTEAFF.

This clonotype appeared many times. The rearrangement joins TRBV29-1 to TRBJ2-1; D uncertain. The CDR3 is 15 amino acids. From germline, CDR1 is SQVTM and CDR2 ANQGSEA. V was clipped by 4 bases and J by 5 bases, with 18 bases between them. CDR3 amino acids: CSVGLEWRANNEQFF. CDR3 bases: TGCAGCGTTGGCCTGGAGTGGAGAGCGAACAATGAGCAGTTCTTC.

This clonotype appeared many times. The rearrangement joins TRBV20-1 to TRBJ1-5; D unresolved. Germline V lookup: CDR1 DFQATT, CDR2 SNEGSKA (reference sequence). V was shortened by 0 bases and J by 6 bases, with 9 bases between the two germline ends. This CDR3 has 13 amino acids. Written as DNA, the CDR3 is TGCAGTGCTAGAGAGGTCGTCGGTCAGCCCCAGCATTTT. It specifies CSAREVVGQPQHF.

In this sample, this clonotype turned up many times. V gene TRBV20-1 combines with J gene TRBJ1-1; possibly TRBD1 for D (5 bases). V gave up 3 bases and J gave up 11 bases, with 25 bases separating them. CDR1 and CDR2 (germline): DFQATT, SNEGSKA (reference sequence). The CDR3 extends over 15 amino acids. Written as DNA, the CDR3 is TGCAGTGCTAGGCATCCCGGGACGCCCTACCTGTTGGCTTTCTTT. Translated: CSARHPGTPYLLAFF.

This clonotype appeared many times. The chain couples TRBV7-2 to TRBJ2-1; perhaps TRBD2 as D (7 bases). Trimming took off 5 bases at V and 6 bases at J, with 17 bases between the two ends. The CDR3 loop spans 15 amino acids. Germline V gene sequence: CDR1 SGHTA, CDR2 FQGNSA. CDR3 loop: CASSPTGGPGNEQFF. The CDR3 bases are TGTGCCAGCAGCCCTACGGGGGGCCCGGGCAATGAGCAGTTCTTC.

This clonotype turned up a few times. This chain joins TRBV10-3 and TRBJ2-1, with 8 bases aligning to TRBD2. In germline, CDR1 is ENHRY, CDR2 SYGVKD. This CDR3 has 16 amino acids. The ends lost 0 bases at V and 0 bases at J; junction bases unmatched: 1. CDR3 loop: CAISESGGDSYNEQFF. DNA for the CDR3: TGTGCCATCAGTGAGTCCGGGGGGGACTCCTACAATGAGCAGTTCTTC.

The chain links TRBV5-1 to TRBJ2-7; D is perhaps TRBD2 (5 bases). This CDR3 comprises 15 residues. Germline V gene data show CDR1 as SGHRS and CDR2 as YFSETQ. Trimming stripped 4 bases from V and 6 bases from J, with 20 bases between. The CDR3 region has the DNA TGCGCCAGCAGCAGGGATCCAGGACTGGAGAGCGAGCAGTACTTC. Amino acids: CASSRDPGLESEQYF.

This clonotype occurred a few times. This rearrangement joins TRBV20-1 to TRBJ2-3; no firm D call. The CDR3 is 12 amino acids. The V end lost 5 bases, the J end lost 3 bases, and 9 bases lay between the germline ends. Germline CDR1 DFQATT, CDR2 SNEGSKA (reference sequence). CDR3 DNA sequence: TGCAGTGCTCTACCCAGGACAGATACGCAGTATTTT. It yields the protein CSALPRTDTQYF.

This clonotype has a handful of counts. The rearrangement uses TRBV12-3 or TRBV12-4 and TRBJ1-5, with unresolved D. This CDR3 is 17 amino acids long. With 2 bases removed from V and 2 bases from J, the gap between germline ends came to 16 bases. The CDR3 loop is CASSLRASVLGNQPQHF. The DNA for the CDR3 is TGTGCCAGCAGTTTAAGGGCCTCTGTTCTGGGCAATCAGCCCCAGCATTTT.

The chain is built from TRBV7-2 and TRBJ1-1; a possible D gene is TRBD1 (6 bases). Germline V gives CDR1 SGHTA, CDR2 FQGNSA. The V and J ends lost 5 bases and 6 bases respectively, with 16 bases between them. CDR3 length: 14 amino acids. The CDR3 sequence: CASSATGTGPEAFF. The CDR3 nucleotides are TGTGCCAGCAGCGCAACAGGGACGGGGCCTGAAGCTTTCTTT. Supplemented by reference TRBV7-2 and TRBJ1-1, the full variable domain reads GAGVSQSPSNKVTEKGKDVELRCDPISGHTALYWYRQSLGQGLEFLIYFQGNSAPDKSGLPSDRFSAERTGGSVSTLTIQRTQQEDSAVYLCASSATGTGPEAFFGQGTRLTVV.

In this sample, this clonotype turned up many times. This chain connects TRBV12-3 or TRBV12-4 to TRBJ2-7, with D possibly matching TRBD1 (5 bases). The CDR3 spans 12 residues. V was shortened by 5 bases and J by 4 bases, with 9 bases between the two germline ends. DNA for the CDR3: TGTGCCAGCAGTCCAGGGATTTACGAGCAGTACTTC. Residues: CASSPGIYEQYF.